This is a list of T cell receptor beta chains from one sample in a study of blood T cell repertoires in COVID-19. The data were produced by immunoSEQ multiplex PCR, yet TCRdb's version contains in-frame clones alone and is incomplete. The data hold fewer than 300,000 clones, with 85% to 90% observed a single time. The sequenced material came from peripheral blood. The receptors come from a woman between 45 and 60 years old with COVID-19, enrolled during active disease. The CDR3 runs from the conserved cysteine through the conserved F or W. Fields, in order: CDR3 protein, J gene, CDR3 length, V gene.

CDR3aa: CASSLVAGVGGEKLFF
j_gene: TRBJ1-4
len: 16
v_gene: TRBV5-6

CDR3aa: CASSASGTRWYETQYF
j_gene: TRBJ2-5
len: 16
v_gene: TRBV3-1/TRBV3-2

CDR3aa: CATRNSGVREQFF
j_gene: TRBJ2-1
len: 13
v_gene: TRBV24-1

CDR3aa: CASSRLALLEDTQYF
j_gene: TRBJ2-3
len: 15
v_gene: TRBV7-3

CDR3aa: CASSVGGENYGYTF
j_gene: TRBJ1-2
len: 14
v_gene: TRBV6-5

CDR3aa: CASSSSRGAEAFF
j_gene: TRBJ1-1
len: 13
v_gene: TRBV11-2

CDR3aa: CATSRGQGGYEQYF
j_gene: TRBJ2-7
len: 14
v_gene: TRBV15

CDR3aa: CASSLQWERSYNEQFF
j_gene: TRBJ2-1
len: 16
v_gene: TRBV7-2

CDR3aa: CASRPEDTQYF
j_gene: TRBJ2-3
len: 11
v_gene: TRBV2

CDR3aa: CASSLGASGRTDTQYF
j_gene: TRBJ2-3
len: 16
v_gene: TRBV5-1

CDR3aa: CASSFAVGLGDNEQFF
j_gene: TRBJ2-1
len: 16
v_gene: TRBV5-4

CDR3aa: CASSLEVAGGRYSYEQYF
j_gene: TRBJ2-7
len: 18
v_gene: TRBV7-8

CDR3aa: CASLRDFNEKLFF
j_gene: TRBJ1-4
len: 13
v_gene: TRBV2

CDR3aa: CASSPPRQGATDTQYF
j_gene: TRBJ2-3
len: 16
v_gene: TRBV18

CDR3aa: CASQFTGRVNEQFF
j_gene: TRBJ2-1
len: 14
v_gene: TRBV27

CDR3aa: CSASSLARRETYEQYF
j_gene: TRBJ2-7
len: 16
v_gene: TRBV20-1

CDR3aa: CASSLVRGVTPEAFF
j_gene: TRBJ1-1
len: 15
v_gene: TRBV13

CDR3aa: CASSRGWATNEKLFF
j_gene: TRBJ1-4
len: 15
v_gene: TRBV19

CDR3aa: CASSDGTSTGELFF
j_gene: TRBJ2-2
len: 14
v_gene: TRBV6-4

CDR3aa: CASSRAGAGANQPQHF
j_gene: TRBJ1-5
len: 16
v_gene: TRBV19